The 9 T cell receptor beta chains given below trace back to one sample, sequenced in a study of post-analysis software for immune sequencing data. For these TCRs, the target antigens are not known. Every TCR beta cDNA library bore unique molecular identifiers. TCRdb reanalysed the PCR reads using MiXCR and keeps one entry per CDR3 protein. Here the sample spans about 460,000 distinct CDR3 sequences, 40% to 55% being singletons. Overall study findings and caveats: Among roughly 5 TRBV segments more frequent in patients than controls were TRBV5-6, TRBV5-1 and TRBV20-1.

The source material was blood. These receptors were collected from a girl aged 10 to 17 with multiple sclerosis.

The chain recombines TRBV3-1 with TRBJ2-2, with D unresolved. Trimming removed 3 bases at V and 5 bases at J, with 10 bases between. CDR3 size: 14 residues. Germline V lookup: CDR1 LGHDT, CDR2 YNNKEL (reference sequence). DNA for the CDR3: TGTGCCAGCAGCCAGATTCCAGAGACCGGGGAGCTGTTTTTT. Its protein product is CASSQIPETGELFF. Using reference TRBV3-1 and TRBJ2-2 for the parts outside the CDR3, the full variable domain is DTAVSQTPKYLVTQMGNDKSIKCEQNLGHDTMYWYKQDSKKFLKIMFSYNNKELIINETVPNRFSPKSPDKAHLNLHINSLELGDSAVYFCASSQIPETGELFFGEGSRLTVL.

In this sample, this clonotype turned up once. V gene TRBV28 combines with J gene TRBJ1-2; no definite D call. This CDR3 is 13 amino acids long. Germline V gene lookup returns CDR1 MDHEN and CDR2 SYDVKM. V lost 4 bases and J lost 4, with 10 bases in between. The CDR3 is CASSSQVLYGYTF. The DNA of the CDR3 is TGTGCCAGCAGTTCCCAGGTGCTCTATGGCTACACCTTC.

In its sample, this clonotype was seen a few times. This rearrangement joins TRBV20-1 to TRBJ2-3; D is ambiguous. Trimming cost V 4 bases and J 1 base, with 18 bases left between them. CDR1 is DFQATT and CDR2 is SNEGSKA in the germline V gene (reference sequence). CDR3 size: 16 residues. The CDR3 bases are TGCAGTGCTAATTCTCCGCGCCCACTACGCACAGATACGCAGTATTTT. Its protein product is CSANSPRPLRTDTQYF.

V is TRBV24-1 and J is TRBJ2-5; 8 bases align to TRBD1. CDR1 and CDR2 from the germline V gene are KGHDR and SFDVKD. V lost 5 bases and J lost 1; bases outside the gene matches: 2. The CDR3 sequence is 14 residues long. The DNA for the CDR3 is TGTGCCACCAGTGGAACAGGGGGCCAAGAGACCCAGTACTTC. Residues: CATSGTGGQETQYF.

The gene calls are TRBV5-1 and TRBJ1-6; D call uncertain. The germline V and J ends were trimmed by 0 bases and 8 bases, with 12 bases remaining between them. The length of the CDR3 is 15 residues. In germline, CDR1 is SGHRS, CDR2 YFSETQ. Here the CDR3 reads CASSLVSLGDSPLHF. The CDR3 nucleotides are TGCGCCAGCAGCTTGGTATCTCTTGGGGATTCACCCCTCCACTTT.

On this clonotype: Mismatch with germline at one junction end may stem from a read error. CDR3 loop: CSAIPANTQYF. The CDR3 DNA reads TGCAGCGCTATTCCTGCGAATACGCAGTATTTT. The rearrangement joins TRBV20-1 to TRBJ2-3; D call uncertain. The CDR3 totals 11 residues. Germline V lookup: CDR1 DFQATT, CDR2 SNEGSKA (reference sequence).

The gene calls are TRBV12-3 or TRBV12-4 and TRBJ2-1, with D unclear. The CDR3 covers 15 residues. The V and J ends lost 1 base and 9 bases respectively, with 16 bases between them. The CDR3 reads CASSLDVTASSEQFF. The CDR3 DNA reads as TGTGCCAGCAGTTTAGATGTCACGGCTAGTAGTGAGCAGTTCTTC.

The chain is built from TRBV7-9 and TRBJ2-7, with TRBD1 matching 8 bases. The germline CDR1 and CDR2 sequences are SEHNR and FQNEAQ (reference sequence). This CDR3 has 13 residues. J was trimmed by 0 bases and V by 7 bases; bases with no gene match: 2. The CDR3, as DNA: TGTGCCAGCAACAGGGGGGTCTCCTACGAGCAGTACTTC. Translated: CASNRGVSYEQYF.

This chain joins TRBV29-1 and TRBJ2-1; TRBD2 matches at 8 bases. The germline gives CDR1 SQVTM, CDR2 ANQGSEA. The V segment lost 7 bases and the J segment 2 bases; nucleotides outside the gene matches: 7. The CDR3 length is 14 residues. CDR3 residues: CSAFGGEAYNEQFF. DNA for the CDR3: TGCAGCGCCTTCGGGGGGGAAGCCTACAATGAGCAGTTCTTC.